This is a list of T cell receptor beta chains from one sample in a study of control samples from healthy donors and cancer patients. Generated by immunoSEQ multiplex PCR, the TCRdb table keeps only in-frame clones and is missing some. Among 120,000 to 150,000 clones, approximately 92% were seen once, and the ten largest hold under 4%. The sequencing sample was made of blood. The source is a man aged 25 to 45 in good health. The CDR3 runs from the conserved cysteine through the conserved F or W. D genes are given only for firm matches.

CDR3 length	V gene	J gene	D gene	CDR3 protein
16	TRBV11-2	TRBJ2-1	TRBD2	CASSHSGGGSYNEQFF
12	TRBV27	TRBJ1-6	-	CASSPKGWPLHF
15	TRBV19	TRBJ1-1	TRBD1	CASSIGGTVNTEAFF
14	TRBV27	TRBJ2-2	TRBD1	CASSPGTGHGELFF
12	TRBV28	TRBJ2-7	-	CAVTRGSREQYF
12	TRBV24-1	TRBJ1-1	-	CATRHGNTEAFF
14	TRBV6-1	TRBJ1-1	-	CASRTGQTNTEAFF
18	TRBV9	TRBJ1-2	-	CASSVGEGKGHTDYGYTF
13	TRBV6-5	TRBJ1-4	-	CASKAGGLGKLFF
14	TRBV10-3	TRBJ1-2	-	CAISEDRTEVGYTF
15	TRBV18	TRBJ1-2	-	CASSPPVTGTDGYTF
14	TRBV2	TRBJ1-2	-	CASSANREVNGYTF
17	TRBV10-1	TRBJ2-2	TRBD2	CASSEDRTSGVPGELFF
17	TRBV9	TRBJ1-2	TRBD1	CASSPGTGGLANYGYTF
12	TRBV28	TRBJ1-2	-	CASGKDSYGYTF
15	TRBV10-1	TRBJ2-3	TRBD2	CASSDQRGGPDTQYF
13	TRBV12-3/TRBV12-4	TRBJ1-3	TRBD1	CASTGTVRNTIYF
13	TRBV2	TRBJ2-2	-	CASSEVWTGELFF
16	TRBV5-5	TRBJ1-3	TRBD1	CASSLGSGGAGNTIYF
15	TRBV30	TRBJ2-3	TRBD2	CAWSIAGGSTDTQYF
14	TRBV6-5	TRBJ1-1	-	CASSYSKRAAEAFF
15	TRBV18	TRBJ2-7	-	CASSPRGRATYEQYF
13	TRBV9	TRBJ2-2	-	CASSLGTAGELFF
14	TRBV5-8	TRBJ1-2	-	CASSLVRGVSGYTF
14	TRBV30	TRBJ2-5	-	CAWSGGGLQETQYF
15	TRBV11-3	TRBJ2-1	TRBD2	CASSLVRGGQGEQFF
13	TRBV2	TRBJ1-2	-	CASNVADNYGYTF
13	TRBV28	TRBJ2-1	-	CASSSSNYNEQFF